What follows describes a single TCR beta chain. This specimen comes from a study of blood T cell repertoires in COVID-19. Across the whole study: The United States, Italy and Spain were the sources of the acute and convalescent COVID-19 samples. In each case, the material was cDNA or gDNA derived from T cells, B-cell-depleted T cells, or PBMCs.

V was trimmed by 6 bases and J by 2 bases, leaving 14 bases between them. CDR3 size: 15 residues. Per the germline V gene, CDR1 is LNHDA and CDR2 is SQIVND (reference sequence). In the original workflow: By means of reference gene primer amplification, nucleated cell counts were estimated. Profiling relied on immunoSEQ multiplex PCR, and the TCRdb table lists in-frame clones only, not all of them. That table supplies the V and J calls and clone size; D and trimming were determined from the DNA. The data hold under 130,000 clones, with 70% to 85% observed a single time. V is TRBV19 and J is TRBJ1-5; tentative D call: TRBD1 (5 bases). The sequenced sample was peripheral blood. The sequence derives from a man aged 65-85 years with active or convalescent COVID-19. The CDR3 reads CASSLGGWGNQPQHF. The DNA of the CDR3 is TGTGCCAGTAGCCTCGGGGGATGGGGCAATCAGCCCCAGCATTTT. Full variable domain (remainder filled in from reference TRBV19 and TRBJ1-5): DGGITQSPKYLFRKEGQNVTLSCEQNLNHDAMYWYRQDPGQGLRLIYYSQIVNDFQKGDIAEGYSVSREKKESFPLTVTSAQKNPTAFYLCASSLGGWGNQPQHFGDGTRLSIL.